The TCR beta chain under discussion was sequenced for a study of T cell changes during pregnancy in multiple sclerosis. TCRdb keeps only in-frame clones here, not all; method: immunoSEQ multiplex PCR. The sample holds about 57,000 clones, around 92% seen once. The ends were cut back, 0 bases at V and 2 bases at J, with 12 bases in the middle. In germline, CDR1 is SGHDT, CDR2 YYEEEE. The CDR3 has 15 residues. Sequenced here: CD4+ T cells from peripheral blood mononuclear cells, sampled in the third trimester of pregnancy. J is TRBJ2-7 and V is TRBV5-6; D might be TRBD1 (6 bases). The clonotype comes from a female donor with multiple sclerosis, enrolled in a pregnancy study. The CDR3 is CASSLVGRGTYEQYF. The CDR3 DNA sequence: TGTGCCAGCAGCTTGGTGGGCAGGGGAACCTACGAGCAGTACTTC.